This TCR beta chain stems from a study of beta chain features in type 1 diabetes. The whole isolated RNA underwent reverse transcription, so sequencing captured expressed TCRB transcripts. Sequencing was performed with immunoSEQ multiplex PCR; in TCRdb, only in-frame clones are kept and a portion is missing. The table has about 350,000 clones, around a fifth seen once. Germline V lookup: CDR1 LGHNA, CDR2 YNFKEQ. The junction had 5 bases not matched to a gene; V was cut back by 1 base and J by 0 bases. This CDR3 has 17 residues. Purity of each sorted population was above 95%. Broader study findings: Among type 1 diabetes patients, VDJ junctions had fewer insertions and more deletions.

Comment on this clone: Its matching antigen is unknown.

This TCR was recovered from a woman aged 18-29 years in good health. The chain recombines TRBV4-2 with TRBJ2-2, with 7 nucleotides matching TRBD1. The sequenced sample was naive CD4+ T cells from blood. CDR3 protein: CASSQAGGTANTGELFF. The CDR3 region has the DNA TGTGCCAGCAGCCAAGCAGGGGGAACTGCGAACACCGGGGAGCTGTTTTTT.